A selection of T cell receptor beta chains follows, all from one sample in a study of glioma-infiltrating T cells. TCRdb analysed the multiplex PCR reads with MiXCR anew, one entry per CDR3 protein. The table includes about 45,000 distinct CDR3 sequences, around 24% detected once. Sequencing was performed on glioma tissue, nonneoplastic brain tissue, or PBMCs (not recorded which). All receptors come from a human donor with low-grade glioma or glioblastoma, undergoing nonglioma brain surgery, or in good health (not recorded which). Both conserved end residues are part of each CDR3. Each record gives: J gene, V gene, CDR3 protein.

j_gene: TRBJ2-5; v_gene: TRBV29-1; CDR3aa: CSVEEWTEETQYF
j_gene: TRBJ2-1; v_gene: TRBV10-3; CDR3aa: CAIRTPGTNEQFF
j_gene: TRBJ2-5; v_gene: TRBV20-1; CDR3aa: CSARQGSGETQYF
j_gene: TRBJ2-7; v_gene: TRBV6-1; CDR3aa: CASSGRLLYEQYF
j_gene: TRBJ1-2; v_gene: TRBV12-3/TRBV12-4; CDR3aa: CASSSPDRNYGYTF
j_gene: TRBJ2-1; v_gene: TRBV6-1; CDR3aa: CASRTKGYNEQFF
j_gene: TRBJ2-7; v_gene: TRBV28; CDR3aa: CASSDKTISYEQCF
j_gene: TRBJ1-5; v_gene: TRBV2; CDR3aa: CASSGGGDQPQHF
j_gene: TRBJ2-5; v_gene: TRBV7-3; CDR3aa: CASSTGQQETQYF
j_gene: TRBJ2-7; v_gene: TRBV7-9; CDR3aa: CASSQGQELQQYF
j_gene: TRBJ1-3; v_gene: TRBV3-1; CDR3aa: CASSPGQGNTIYF
j_gene: TRBJ2-7; v_gene: TRBV27; CDR3aa: CASSTPRTGVAYEQYF
j_gene: TRBJ1-1; v_gene: TRBV27; CDR3aa: CASTPSRGGMNTEAFF
j_gene: TRBJ1-5; v_gene: TRBV28; CDR3aa: CASSLSDSNQPQHF
j_gene: TRBJ2-7; v_gene: TRBV6-1; CDR3aa: CASSSDRGLNEQYF
j_gene: TRBJ2-1; v_gene: TRBV2; CDR3aa: CASSEKNLNEQFF
j_gene: TRBJ1-3; v_gene: TRBV28; CDR3aa: CASSLRAGSNTGNTIYF
j_gene: TRBJ2-5; v_gene: TRBV2; CDR3aa: CASSEIQRETQYF